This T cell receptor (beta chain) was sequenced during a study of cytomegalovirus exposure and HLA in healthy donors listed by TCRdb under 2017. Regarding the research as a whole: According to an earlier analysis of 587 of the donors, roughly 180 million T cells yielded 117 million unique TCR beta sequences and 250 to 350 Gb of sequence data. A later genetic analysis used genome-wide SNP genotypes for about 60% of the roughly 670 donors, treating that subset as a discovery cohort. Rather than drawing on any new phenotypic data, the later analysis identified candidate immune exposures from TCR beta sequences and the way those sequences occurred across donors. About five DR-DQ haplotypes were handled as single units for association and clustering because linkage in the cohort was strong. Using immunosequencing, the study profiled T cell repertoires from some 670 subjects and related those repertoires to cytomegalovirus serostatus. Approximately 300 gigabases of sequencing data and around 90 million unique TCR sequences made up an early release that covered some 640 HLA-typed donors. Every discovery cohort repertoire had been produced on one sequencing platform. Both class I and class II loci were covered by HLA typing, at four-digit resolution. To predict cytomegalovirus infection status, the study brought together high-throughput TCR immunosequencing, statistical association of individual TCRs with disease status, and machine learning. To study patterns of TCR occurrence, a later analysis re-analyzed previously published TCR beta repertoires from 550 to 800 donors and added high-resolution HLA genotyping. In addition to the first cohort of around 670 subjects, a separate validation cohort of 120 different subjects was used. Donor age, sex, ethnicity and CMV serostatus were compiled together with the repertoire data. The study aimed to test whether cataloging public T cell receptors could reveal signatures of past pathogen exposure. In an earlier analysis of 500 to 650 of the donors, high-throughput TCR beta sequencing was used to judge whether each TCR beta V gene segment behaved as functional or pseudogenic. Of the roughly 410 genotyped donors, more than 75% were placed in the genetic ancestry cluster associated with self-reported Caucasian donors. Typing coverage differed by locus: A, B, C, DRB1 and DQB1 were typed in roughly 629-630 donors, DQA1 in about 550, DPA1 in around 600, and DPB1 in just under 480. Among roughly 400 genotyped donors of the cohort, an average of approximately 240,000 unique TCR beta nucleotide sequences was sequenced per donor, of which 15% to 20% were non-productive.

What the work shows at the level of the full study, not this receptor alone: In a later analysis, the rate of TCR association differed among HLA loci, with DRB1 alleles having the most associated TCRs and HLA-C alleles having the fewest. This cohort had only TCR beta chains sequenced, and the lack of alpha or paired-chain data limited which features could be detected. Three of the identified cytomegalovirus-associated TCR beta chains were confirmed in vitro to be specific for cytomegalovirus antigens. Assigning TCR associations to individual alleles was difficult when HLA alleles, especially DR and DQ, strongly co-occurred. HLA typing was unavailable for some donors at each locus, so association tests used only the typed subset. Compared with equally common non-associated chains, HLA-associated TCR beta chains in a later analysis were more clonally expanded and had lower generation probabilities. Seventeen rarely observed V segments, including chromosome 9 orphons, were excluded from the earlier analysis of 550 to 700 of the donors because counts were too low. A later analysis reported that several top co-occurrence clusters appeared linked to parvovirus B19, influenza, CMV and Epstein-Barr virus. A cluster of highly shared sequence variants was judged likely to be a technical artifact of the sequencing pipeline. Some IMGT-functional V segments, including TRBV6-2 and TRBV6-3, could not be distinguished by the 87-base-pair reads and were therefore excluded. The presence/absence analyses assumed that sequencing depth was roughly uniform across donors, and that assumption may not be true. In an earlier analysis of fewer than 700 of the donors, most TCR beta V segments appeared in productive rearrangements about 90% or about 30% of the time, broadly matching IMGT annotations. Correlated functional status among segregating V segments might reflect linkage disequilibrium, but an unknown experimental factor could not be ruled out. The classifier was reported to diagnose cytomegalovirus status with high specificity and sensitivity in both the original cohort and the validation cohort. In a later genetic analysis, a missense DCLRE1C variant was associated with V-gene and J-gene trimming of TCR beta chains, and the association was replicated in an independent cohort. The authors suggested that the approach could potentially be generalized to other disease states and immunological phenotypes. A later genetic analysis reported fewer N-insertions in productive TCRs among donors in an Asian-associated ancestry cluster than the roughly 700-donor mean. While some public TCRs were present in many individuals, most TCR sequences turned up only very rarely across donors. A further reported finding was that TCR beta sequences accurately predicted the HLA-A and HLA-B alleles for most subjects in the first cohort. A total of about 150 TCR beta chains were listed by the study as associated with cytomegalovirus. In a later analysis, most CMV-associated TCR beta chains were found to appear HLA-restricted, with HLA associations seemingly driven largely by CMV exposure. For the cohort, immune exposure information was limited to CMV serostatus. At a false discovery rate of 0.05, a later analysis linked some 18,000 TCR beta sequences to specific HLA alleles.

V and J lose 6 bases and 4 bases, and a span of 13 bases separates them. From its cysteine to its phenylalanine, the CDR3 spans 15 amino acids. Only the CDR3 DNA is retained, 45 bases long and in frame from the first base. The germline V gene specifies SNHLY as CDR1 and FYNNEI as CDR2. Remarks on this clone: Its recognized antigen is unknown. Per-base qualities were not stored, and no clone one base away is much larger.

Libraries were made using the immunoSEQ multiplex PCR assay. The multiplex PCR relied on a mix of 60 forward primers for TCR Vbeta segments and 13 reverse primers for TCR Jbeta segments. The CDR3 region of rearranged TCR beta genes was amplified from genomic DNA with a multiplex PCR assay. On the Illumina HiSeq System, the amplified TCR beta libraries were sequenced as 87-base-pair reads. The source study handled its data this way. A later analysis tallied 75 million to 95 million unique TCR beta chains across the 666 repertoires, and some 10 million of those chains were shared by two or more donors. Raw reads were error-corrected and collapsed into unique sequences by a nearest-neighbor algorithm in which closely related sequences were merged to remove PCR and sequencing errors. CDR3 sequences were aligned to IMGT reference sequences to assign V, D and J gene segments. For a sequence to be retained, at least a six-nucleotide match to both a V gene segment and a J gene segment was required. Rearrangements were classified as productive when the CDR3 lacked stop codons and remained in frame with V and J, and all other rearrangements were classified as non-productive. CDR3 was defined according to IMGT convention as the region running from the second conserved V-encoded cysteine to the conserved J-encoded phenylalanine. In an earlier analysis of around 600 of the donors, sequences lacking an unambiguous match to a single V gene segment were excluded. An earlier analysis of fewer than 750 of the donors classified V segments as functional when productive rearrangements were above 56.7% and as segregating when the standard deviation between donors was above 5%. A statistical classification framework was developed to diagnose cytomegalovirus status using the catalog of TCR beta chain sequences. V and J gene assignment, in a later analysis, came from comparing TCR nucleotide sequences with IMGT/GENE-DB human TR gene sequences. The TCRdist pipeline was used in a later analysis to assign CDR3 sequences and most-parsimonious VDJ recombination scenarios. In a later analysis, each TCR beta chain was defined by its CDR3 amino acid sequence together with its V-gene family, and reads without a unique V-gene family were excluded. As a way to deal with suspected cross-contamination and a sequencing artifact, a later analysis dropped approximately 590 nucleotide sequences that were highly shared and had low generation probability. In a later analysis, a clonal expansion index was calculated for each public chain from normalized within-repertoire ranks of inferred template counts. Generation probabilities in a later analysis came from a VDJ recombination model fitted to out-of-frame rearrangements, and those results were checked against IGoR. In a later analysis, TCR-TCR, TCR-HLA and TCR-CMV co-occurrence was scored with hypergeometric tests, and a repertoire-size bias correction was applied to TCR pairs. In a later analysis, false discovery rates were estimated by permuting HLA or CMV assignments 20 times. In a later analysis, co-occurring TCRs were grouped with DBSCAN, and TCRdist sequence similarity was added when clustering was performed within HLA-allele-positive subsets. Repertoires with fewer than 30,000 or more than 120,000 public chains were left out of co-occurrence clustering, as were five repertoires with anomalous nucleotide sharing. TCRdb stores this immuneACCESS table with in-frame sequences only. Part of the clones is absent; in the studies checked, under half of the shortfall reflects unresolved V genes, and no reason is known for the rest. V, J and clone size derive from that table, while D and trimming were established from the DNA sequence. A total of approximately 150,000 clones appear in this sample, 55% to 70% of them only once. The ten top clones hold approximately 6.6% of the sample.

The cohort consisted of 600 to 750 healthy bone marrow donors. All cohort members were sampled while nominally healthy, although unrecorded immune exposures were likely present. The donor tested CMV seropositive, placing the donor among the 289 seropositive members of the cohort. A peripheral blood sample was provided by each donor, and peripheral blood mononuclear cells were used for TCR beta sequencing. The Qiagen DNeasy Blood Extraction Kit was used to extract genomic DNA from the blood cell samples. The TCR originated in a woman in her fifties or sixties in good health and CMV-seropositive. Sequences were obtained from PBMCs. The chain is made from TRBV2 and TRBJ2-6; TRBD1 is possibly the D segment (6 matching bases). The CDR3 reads CASSRQVTGANVLTF. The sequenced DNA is TGTGCCAGCAGCCGACAGGTAACCGGGGCCAACGTCCTGACTTTC.